Below, 20 T cell receptor beta chains from the same sample are listed, as sequenced in a study of cytomegalovirus exposure and HLA in healthy donors. PCR amplification relied on 60 Vbeta primers (plus 13 Jbeta primers). Repertoires were generated with immunoSEQ multiplex PCR, while TCRdb's copy carries only in-frame clones and drops some. The sample carries 100,000 to 120,000 clones, 76% recorded once. Input material: PBMCs. The receptors stem from a man aged 25 to 45 in good health and CMV-seropositive.

This clone has a single count. This chain joins TRBV7-3 and TRBJ2-4; 8 bases align to TRBD1. The CDR3 length is 12 residues. The J segment lost 6 bases and the V segment lost 8 bases, leaving 3 bases of the junction unmatched. Germline CDR1 reads SGHTA; CDR2 reads FQGTGA. As DNA, the CDR3 is TGTGCCAGCTCAACAGGGGGAAACATTCAGTACTTC. It yields the protein CASSTGGNIQYF. Combining the CDR3 with reference TRBV7-3 and TRBJ2-4 gives the whole variable domain GAGVSQTPSNKVTEKGKYVELRCDPISGHTALYWYRQSLGQGPEFLIYFQGTGAADDSGLPNDRFFAVRPEGSVSTLKIQRTERGDSAVYLCASSTGGNIQYFGAGTRLSVL.

The chain is built from TRBV30 and TRBJ2-1; D is perhaps TRBD2 (6 bases). The CDR3 is made up of 13 amino acids. V gave up 5 bases and J gave up 5 bases, with 13 bases separating them. The V gene's germline CDR1 is GTSNPN and CDR2 SVGIG (reference sequence). The CDR3, as DNA: TGTGCCTGGGGGACTTATAACCACAATGAGCAGTTCTTC. This encodes CAWGTYNHNEQFF.

The chain joins TRBV19 to TRBJ2-3, with 9 bases matching TRBD1. There are 15 residues in the CDR3. Trimming removed 6 bases from V and 4 bases from J; junction bases left unmatched: 8. Germline V lookup: CDR1 LNHDA, CDR2 SQIVND (reference sequence). The CDR3 loop is CASSPWGQGADTQYF. CDR3 coding DNA: TGTGCCAGTAGCCCCTGGGGACAGGGCGCAGATACGCAGTATTTT.

This rearrangement joins TRBV11-2 to TRBJ2-5; possible D gene TRBD2, 6 bases. Germline CDR1 and CDR2: SGHAT and FQNNGV. This CDR3 region has 14 residues. V was pared by 5 bases and J by 1 base, with 11 bases between. CDR3 DNA: TGTGCCAGCAGCCCCCCCGGGGGCCAAGAGACCCAGTACTTC. Its translation: CASSPPGGQETQYF.

Only one count was recorded for this clone. J is TRBJ1-1 and V is TRBV23-1; the match to TRBD1 covers 7 bases. TRBV23-1 is annotated as an ORF whose role is uncertain. V lost 4 bases to trimming and J lost 0 bases; unmatched junction nucleotides: 11. This CDR3 comprises 17 residues. In DNA, the CDR3 is TGCGCCAGCAGTCGCAGGACAGGCCAACCTATGAACACTGAAGCTTTCTTT. It specifies CASSRRTGQPMNTEAFF.

The gene calls are TRBV4-3 and TRBJ1-6; D is undetermined. V was clipped by 0 bases and J by 7 bases, with 10 bases between them. The CDR3 sequence is 15 residues long. Germline values: CDR1 LGHNA, CDR2 YSLEER. The CDR3 protein is CASSQESQSNSPLHF. DNA of the CDR3: TGCGCCAGCAGCCAAGAAAGTCAGTCAAATTCACCCCTCCACTTT.

J is TRBJ1-3 and V is TRBV6-1; weak D call: TRBD1 (6 bases). CDR3 length: 19 residues. The ends were cut back, 0 bases at V and 0 bases at J, with 18 bases in the middle. The germline V gene has CDR1 MNHNS and CDR2 SASEGT. In nucleotides, the CDR3 is TGTGCCAGCAGTGAAGCGGCTGTGTACAGGGCCCTCTCTGGAAACACCATATATTTT. Its translation: CASSEAAVYRALSGNTIYF.

This clone was recorded only once. V is TRBV29-1 and J is TRBJ2-3, with 10 positions matching TRBD1. The V gene end was trimmed by 3 bases and the J gene end by 5 bases; junction bases not matched to a gene: 5. From germline, CDR1 is SQVTM and CDR2 ANQGSEA. The CDR3 runs 14 residues. CDR3 in amino acids: CSVEVRDRGDTQYF. The CDR3 DNA reads TGCAGCGTTGAGGTTAGGGACAGGGGAGATACGCAGTATTTT.

V is TRBV18 and J is TRBJ2-4; 7 bases agree with TRBD1. With 3 bases clipped from V and 4 bases from J, the junction kept 0 bases outside the gene matches. This CDR3 is built from 13 residues. Per the germline V gene, CDR1 is KGHSH and CDR2 is LQKENI. The CDR3 bases are TGTGCCAGCTCACCGGGACAGAAAAACATTCAGTACTTC. This gives the protein CASSPGQKNIQYF. Full variable domain (outside the CDR3, taken from reference TRBV18 and TRBJ2-4): NAGVMQNPRHLVRRRGQEARLRCSPMKGHSHVYWYRQLPEEGLKFMVYLQKENIIDESGMPKERFSAEFPKEGPSILRIQQVVRGDSAAYFCASSPGQKNIQYFGAGTRLSVL.

The chain recombines TRBV12-1 with TRBJ2-1; the DNA was not compared with TRBD2, the D call given in the table. TRBV12-1 is a known pseudogene. The CDR3 has 16 amino acids. CDR3 in DNA: TGTGCCAGCAGCTTTGTAGCGGGGGGGCCTATATATGAGCAGTTCTTC. Amino acid sequence: CASSFVAGGPIYEQFF.

The chain combines TRBV28 with TRBJ1-5; 7 nucleotides match TRBD1. This CDR3 region has 16 residues. V shed 4 bases, J shed 5 bases, and the junction held 11 bases outside the gene matches. Germline assignment: CDR1 MDHEN and CDR2 SYDVKM. The CDR3 bases are TGTGCCAGCAGTTCCCCTGGAGGGGGCAACGATCAGCCCCAGCATTTT. Its protein product is CASSSPGGGNDQPQHF.

This clone was observed a single time. The J gene is TRBJ2-1, the V gene TRBV12-5; a possible D gene is TRBD1 (6 bases). CDR3 length: 12 amino acids. From germline, CDR1 is LGHNT and CDR2 FRNRAP. Trimming removed 3 bases at V and 7 bases at J, with 7 bases between. CDR3 in DNA: TGTGCTAGTGGTTTACAGGGAAATGAGCAGTTCTTC. This codes for CASGLQGNEQFF.

This clone occurred once. The V call is TRBV7-9, the J call TRBJ1-2, with 7 bases matching TRBD1. J lost 5 bases, V lost 5 bases, and 5 bases had no gene match. The CDR3 totals 13 residues. CDR1 and CDR2 from the germline V gene are SEHNR and FQNEAQ (reference sequence). This CDR3 reads CASSQQGRYGYTF. The DNA of the CDR3 is TGTGCCAGCAGCCAACAGGGGAGGTATGGCTACACCTTC.

The rearrangement joins TRBV4-2 to TRBJ2-5; tentative D call: TRBD2 (5 bases). Trimming took off 0 bases at V and 1 base at J, with 15 bases between the two ends. CDR3 length equals 17 residues. Germline-derived CDR1 and CDR2 are LGHNA and YNFKEQ. The CDR3 region is CASSQEAHLRGQETQYF. In DNA, the CDR3 is TGTGCCAGCAGCCAAGAGGCGCACCTCCGGGGCCAAGAGACCCAGTACTTC.

This clone was counted only a few times. The chain uses TRBV25-1 and TRBJ1-2; weak D call: TRBD1 (6 bases). Trimming cost V 5 bases and J 6 bases, with 16 bases left between them. The CDR3 is 14 residues long. Germline assignment: CDR1 MGHDK and CDR2 SYGVNS. The CDR3 here is CASSPWGGANGYTF. CDR3 nucleotide sequence: TGTGCCAGCAGTCCTTGGGGGGGGGCGAATGGCTACACCTTC.

V usage is TRBV6-5 and J usage is TRBJ2-2; D unresolved. Trimming cost V 0 bases and J 6 bases, with 5 bases left between them. Germline V gene lookup returns CDR1 MNHEY and CDR2 SVGAGI. The CDR3 spans 13 residues. CDR3 amino acids: CASSYSRPGELFF. CDR3 coding DNA: TGTGCCAGCAGTTACTCGAGGCCCGGGGAGCTGTTTTTT.

This rearrangement joins TRBV11-2 to TRBJ1-4; TRBD1 matches at 7 bases. Trimming at V came to 5 bases and at J to 3 bases, leaving 6 bases not matched to a gene. The CDR3 spans 15 residues. Germline CDR1 reads SGHAT; CDR2 reads FQNNGV. CDR3 nucleotides: TGTGCCAGCAGCCCGGAGGGGGCCGCTAATGAAAAACTGTTTTTT. Translating gives CASSPEGAANEKLFF. Full variable domain (remainder filled in from reference TRBV11-2 and TRBJ1-4): EAGVAQSPRYKIIEKRQSVAFWCNPISGHATLYWYQQILGQGPKLLIQFQNNGVVDDSQLPKDRFSAERLKGVDSTLKIQPAKLEDSAVYLCASSPEGAANEKLFFGSGTQLSVL.

This clone has just a few counts. This CDR3 is also generated by other DNA sequences in the sample. The chain recombines TRBV27 with TRBJ2-7; D is unclear. CDR1 MNHEY and CDR2 SMNVEV come from the germline V gene (reference sequence). CDR3 length: 13 residues. The ends were cut back, 2 bases at V and 2 bases at J, with 7 bases in the middle. CDR3: CASSLGGTYEQYF. The DNA for the CDR3 is TGTGCCAGCAGTTTAGGCGGTACCTACGAGCAGTACTTC.

J is TRBJ1-5 and V is TRBV19; 10 bases match TRBD1. The CDR3 has 15 amino acids. The germline V gene encodes CDR1 LNHDA and CDR2 SQIVND (reference sequence). Germline trimming cut 3 bases from V and 6 bases from J; bases unmatched to any gene: 5. The CDR3 region is CASSIEGQGSQPQHF. The DNA of the CDR3 is TGTGCCAGTAGTATCGAGGGACAGGGGAGTCAGCCCCAGCATTTT.

This clone occurred a few times. This chain joins TRBV4-2 and TRBJ2-3; tentatively, D is TRBD2 (6 bases). The V end lost 4 bases, the J end lost 1 base, and 12 bases lay between the germline ends. CDR3 size: 15 residues. Germline V gene sequence: CDR1 LGHNA, CDR2 YNFKEQ. CDR3 sequence reads: CASSPVGGGTDTQYF. In DNA, the CDR3 is TGTGCCAGCAGCCCAGTGGGAGGAGGCACAGATACGCAGTATTTT.